The entry below describes one T cell receptor (beta chain). Its specificity is unknown. Amplification of TCR alpha and beta CDR3 regions from RNA used iRepertoire nested multiplex PCR. Input was roughly 100-450 ng of tissue mRNA or PBMC total RNA. TCRdb re-derived calls from the multiplex PCR reads in MiXCR, one entry per CDR3 protein. Seen here are roughly 130,000 distinct CDR3 sequences, 24% observed once, and the top ten hold 25% to 30%. This entry belongs to a study of glioma-infiltrating T cells. Findings and limits, study-wide: Tissue-blood divergence was below expectation in non-neoplastic patients, above in gliomas. Very few CDR3 sequences were shared between tissue and blood.

The sample taken for sequencing was glioma tissue, nonneoplastic brain tissue, or PBMCs (not recorded which). This clonotype originated in a human donor with low-grade glioma or glioblastoma, undergoing nonglioma brain surgery, or in good health (not recorded which).

CDR3: CASSQRLAGDRSYNEQFF. In DNA, the CDR3 is TGCGCCAGCAGCCAAAGACTAGCGGGGGACCGCTCCTACAATGAGCAGTTCTTC. This rearrangement joins TRBV4-1 to TRBJ2-1; 12 bases align to TRBD2. CDR1 and CDR2 from the germline V gene are MGHRA and YSYEKL. The CDR3 consists of 18 residues. With V trimmed by 2 bases and J by 0 bases, 5 bases remained unmatched.